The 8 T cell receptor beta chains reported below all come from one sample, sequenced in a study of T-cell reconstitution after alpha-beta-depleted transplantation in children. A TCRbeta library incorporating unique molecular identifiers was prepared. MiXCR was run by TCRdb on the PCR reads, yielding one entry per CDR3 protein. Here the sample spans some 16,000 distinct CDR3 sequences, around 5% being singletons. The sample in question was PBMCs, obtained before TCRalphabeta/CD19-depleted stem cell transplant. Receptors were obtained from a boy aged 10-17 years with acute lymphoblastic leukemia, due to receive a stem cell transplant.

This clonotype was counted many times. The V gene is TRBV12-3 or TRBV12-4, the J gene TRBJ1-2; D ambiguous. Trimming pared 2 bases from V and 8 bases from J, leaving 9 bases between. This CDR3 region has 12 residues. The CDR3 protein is CASSLTEGGYTF. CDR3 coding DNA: TGTGCCAGCAGTTTAACGGAAGGAGGCTACACCTTC.

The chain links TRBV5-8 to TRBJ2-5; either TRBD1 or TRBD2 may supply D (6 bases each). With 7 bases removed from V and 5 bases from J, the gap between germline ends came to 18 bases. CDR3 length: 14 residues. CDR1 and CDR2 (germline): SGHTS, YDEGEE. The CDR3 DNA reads TGTGCCAGCGGCCCTGGGGGGCCCGGGGAGACCCAGTACTTC. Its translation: CASGPGGPGETQYF.

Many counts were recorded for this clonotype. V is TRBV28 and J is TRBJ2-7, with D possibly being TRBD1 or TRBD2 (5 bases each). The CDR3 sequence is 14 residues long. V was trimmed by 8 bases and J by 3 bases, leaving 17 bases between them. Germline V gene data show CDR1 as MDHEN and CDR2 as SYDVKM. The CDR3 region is CASATGTEHYEQYF. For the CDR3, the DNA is TGTGCCAGCGCCACCGGGACCGAACACTACGAGCAGTACTTC.

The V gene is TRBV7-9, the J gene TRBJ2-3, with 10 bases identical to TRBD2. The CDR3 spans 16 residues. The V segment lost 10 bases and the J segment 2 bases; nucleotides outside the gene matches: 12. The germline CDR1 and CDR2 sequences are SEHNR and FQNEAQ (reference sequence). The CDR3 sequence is CAMGPSTSGSTDTQYF. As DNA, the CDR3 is TGTGCCATGGGCCCTTCGACTAGCGGGTCCACAGATACGCAGTATTTT.

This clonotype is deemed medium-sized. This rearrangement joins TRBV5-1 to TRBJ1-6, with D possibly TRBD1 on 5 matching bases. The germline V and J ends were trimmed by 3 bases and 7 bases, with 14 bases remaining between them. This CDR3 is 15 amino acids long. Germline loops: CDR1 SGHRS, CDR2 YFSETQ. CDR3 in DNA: TGCGCCAGCAGCTCATCGGGACTCTACAATTCACCCCTCCACTTT. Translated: CASSSSGLYNSPLHF.

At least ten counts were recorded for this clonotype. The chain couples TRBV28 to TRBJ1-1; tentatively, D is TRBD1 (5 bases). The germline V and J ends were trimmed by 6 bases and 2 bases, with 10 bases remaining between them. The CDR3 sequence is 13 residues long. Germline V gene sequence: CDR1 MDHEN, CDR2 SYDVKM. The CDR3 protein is CASRWGLNTEAFF. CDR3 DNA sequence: TGTGCCAGCAGATGGGGACTAAACACTGAAGCTTTCTTT.

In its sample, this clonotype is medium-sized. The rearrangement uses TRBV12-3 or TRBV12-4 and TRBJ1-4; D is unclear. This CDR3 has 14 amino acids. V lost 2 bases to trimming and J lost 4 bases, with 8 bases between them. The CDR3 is CASSLYRVNEKLFF. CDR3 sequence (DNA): TGTGCCAGCAGTTTATACAGAGTTAATGAAAAACTGTTTTTT.

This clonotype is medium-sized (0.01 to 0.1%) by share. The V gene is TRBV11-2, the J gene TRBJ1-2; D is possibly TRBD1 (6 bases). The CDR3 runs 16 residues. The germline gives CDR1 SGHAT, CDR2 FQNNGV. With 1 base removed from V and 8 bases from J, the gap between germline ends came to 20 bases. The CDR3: CASSLGGTPLDSGYTF. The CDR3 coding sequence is TGTGCCAGCAGCTTAGGTGGGACACCACTGGATTCAGGCTACACCTTC.